The following is a T cell receptor beta chain sequence with its context. Other DNA sequences in the same sample also yield this CDR3. The data stem from a study of blood T cell repertoires in COVID-19. At the level of the study: Acute and convalescent COVID-19 specimens originated in the United States, Italy and Spain. Nucleic acid was either cDNA or gDNA, and it came from T cells, B-cell-depleted T cells, or PBMCs.

The ends lost 6 bases at V and 1 base at J; junction bases unmatched: 5. The CDR3 sequence is 15 residues long. The germline gives CDR1 SNHLY, CDR2 FYNNEI. In the original analysis: Amplification of reference gene primers was used by the study to estimate nucleated cell counts. This table comes from immunoSEQ multiplex PCR, and its TCRdb copy is limited to in-frame clones, with some not included. The D gene and trimming were derived from the DNA, and the V and J assignments and clone size from that table. The repertoire holds some 62,000 clones, with more than 75% as singletons. Sequenced input: peripheral blood. The receptor comes from a human donor in a cohort sampled during active COVID-19. The V and J genes are TRBV2 and TRBJ2-3; 9 nucleotides align to TRBD1. CDR3 nucleotide sequence: TGTGCCAGCAGCGCGGGACAGGGCGGCACAGATACGCAGTATTTT. Residues: CASSAGQGGTDTQYF. The full variable domain, completed using reference TRBV2 and TRBJ2-3, is EPEVTQTPSHQVTQMGQEVILRCVPISNHLYFYWYRQILGQKVEFLVSFYNNEISEKSEIFDDQFSVERPDGSNFTLKIRSTKLEDSAMYFCASSAGQGGTDTQYFGPGTRLTVL.